A selection of T cell receptor beta chains follows, all from one sample in a study of blood T cell repertoires in COVID-19. Generated by immunoSEQ multiplex PCR, the TCRdb table keeps only in-frame clones and is missing some. Among 150,000 or so clones listed, over 80% were seen once. Sequencing used peripheral blood. All receptors derive from a man older than 75 with acute or convalescent COVID-19. CDR3s include the opening cysteine and the closing phenylalanine or tryptophan. D genes are given only for firm matches. Size tells how often a clone was seen (once, few, many) or the class of an expanded clone, and some rows leave it out.

v_call	j_call	d_call	clone_size	cdr3_aa	cdr3_nt
TRBV19	TRBJ1-5	-	-	CASSTTGPRLIGNQPQHF	TGTGCCAGTAGTACGACAGGCCCCCGATTAATCGGCAATCAGCCCCAGCATTTT
TRBV10-3	TRBJ2-5	-	once	CAISEGGTAQETQYF	TGTGCCATCAGTGAGGGGGGGACGGCACAAGAGACCCAGTACTTC
TRBV30	TRBJ1-2	TRBD1	few	CAWSKKGARSYTF	TGTGCCTGGAGTAAAAAGGGGGCGCGTAGCTACACCTTC
TRBV5-5	TRBJ2-2	-	-	CASSLILNTGELFF	TGTGCCAGCAGCTTGATCCTGAACACCGGGGAGCTGTTTTTT
TRBV10-2	TRBJ2-1	-	once	CASTTLRVRPAEQFF	TGCGCCAGCACTACCCTAAGAGTTAGACCGGCGGAACAGTTCTTC
TRBV11-2	TRBJ1-3	TRBD1	-	CASSLRTGSGNTIYF	TGTGCCAGCAGCTTAAGGACAGGGTCCGGAAACACCATATATTTT
TRBV4-1	TRBJ2-7	-	-	CASSPRDFYEQYF	TGCGCCAGCAGCCCCCGGGACTTCTACGAGCAGTACTTC
TRBV7-8	TRBJ1-4	TRBD1	-	CASSLGGTGQEKLFF	TGTGCCAGCAGCTTAGGGGGGACAGGGCAAGAAAAACTGTTTTTT
TRBV7-9	TRBJ2-2	-	few	CASVLPGLPVDTGELFF	TGTGCCAGCGTACTACCGGGACTCCCAGTGGACACCGGGGAGCTGTTTTTT
TRBV14	TRBJ2-2	TRBD2	-	CASSQIAGGSRGTGELFF	TGTGCCAGCAGCCAAATAGCGGGGGGATCACGCGGCACCGGGGAGCTGTTTTTT
TRBV7-3	TRBJ2-1	TRBD2	once	CASSLNAPSGNNEQFF	TGTGCCAGCAGCTTAAATGCACCTAGCGGAAACAATGAGCAGTTCTTC
TRBV21-1	TRBJ1-6	-	few	CASSPTGLSPLHF	TGTGCCAGCAGTCCGACAGGACTTTCACCCCTCCACTTT
TRBV30	TRBJ1-2	-	-	CAWSLQGPNYGYTF	TGTGCCTGGAGTCTACAGGGCCCTAACTATGGCTACACCTTC
TRBV5-6	TRBJ1-6	TRBD1	once	CASSLDGTGNSPLHF	TGTGCCAGCAGCTTGGATGGGACAGGGAATTCACCCCTCCACTTT
TRBV28	TRBJ1-2	TRBD1	-	CASTIEGAHGYTF	TGTGCCAGCACCATAGAGGGGGCGCACGGCTACACCTTC
TRBV2	TRBJ1-6	-	-	CASSARESYNSPLHF	TGTGCCAGCAGTGCGAGGGAGTCCTATAATTCACCCCTCCACTTT
TRBV7-9	TRBJ1-2	TRBD1	-	CASSLNGRTGGDGYTF	TGTGCCAGCAGCTTAAACGGACGGACAGGGGGCGATGGCTACACCTTC
TRBV3-1/TRBV3-2	TRBJ1-5	TRBD1	-	CASSQGTGSNQPQHF	TGTGCCAGCAGCCAAGGGACAGGTAGCAATCAGCCCCAGCATTTT
TRBV5-1	TRBJ1-6	-	-	CASSFETDNSPLHF	TGCGCCAGCAGCTTCGAGACAGACAATTCACCCCTCCACTTT
TRBV19	TRBJ2-7	TRBD2	-	CASSLSSGGTSYEQYF	TGTGCCAGTAGTCTCTCGAGCGGGGGGACATCCTACGAGCAGTACTTC
TRBV2	TRBJ2-1	-	-	CASRQGSYNEQFF	TGTGCCAGCAGACAGGGCTCCTACAATGAGCAGTTCTTC
TRBV6-2/TRBV6-3	TRBJ1-5	-	once	CASSYSYGGGGNQPQHF	TGTGCCAGCAGTTACTCGTATGGGGGAGGGGGCAATCAGCCCCAGCATTTT
TRBV6-5	TRBJ1-1	-	-	CASSYSVMNTEAFF	TGTGCCAGCAGTTATTCAGTTATGAACACTGAAGCTTTCTTT
TRBV6-5	TRBJ1-1	-	-	CASRVVQGRTEAFF	TGTGCCAGCAGGGTCGTTCAGGGTCGCACTGAAGCTTTCTTT
TRBV5-4	TRBJ2-1	-	-	CASSLSRDKSYNEQFF	TGTGCCAGCAGCCTCAGCCGGGACAAATCCTACAATGAGCAGTTCTTC
TRBV3-1/TRBV3-2	TRBJ1-2	TRBD1	-	CASSQYRGAEGYTF	TGTGCCAGCAGCCAATACAGGGGGGCTGAGGGCTACACCTTC
TRBV10-3	TRBJ1-2	-	-	CAISQTVGNYGYTF	TGTGCCATCAGCCAGACAGTGGGTAACTATGGCTACACCTTC
TRBV7-9	TRBJ2-1	-	-	CASSPTKGAGYNEQFF	TGTGCCAGCAGCCCTACGAAAGGGGCGGGATACAATGAGCAGTTCTTC
TRBV18	TRBJ1-4	TRBD1	-	CASSPYRGPNEKLFF	TGTGCCAGCTCACCCTACAGGGGCCCTAATGAAAAACTGTTTTTT
TRBV11-2	TRBJ2-3	-	-	CASSWAETDTQYF	TGTGCCAGCAGCTGGGCAGAGACAGATACGCAGTATTTT
TRBV7-6	TRBJ2-2	TRBD1	-	CASSWLSGTGGSMDTGELFF	TGTGCCAGCAGCTGGCTTAGCGGGACAGGGGGCAGTATGGACACCGGGGAGCTGTTTTTT
TRBV5-6	TRBJ1-2	-	-	CASSRAGGDGGYTF	TGTGCCAGCAGCCGCGCCGGGGGGGATGGTGGCTACACCTTC